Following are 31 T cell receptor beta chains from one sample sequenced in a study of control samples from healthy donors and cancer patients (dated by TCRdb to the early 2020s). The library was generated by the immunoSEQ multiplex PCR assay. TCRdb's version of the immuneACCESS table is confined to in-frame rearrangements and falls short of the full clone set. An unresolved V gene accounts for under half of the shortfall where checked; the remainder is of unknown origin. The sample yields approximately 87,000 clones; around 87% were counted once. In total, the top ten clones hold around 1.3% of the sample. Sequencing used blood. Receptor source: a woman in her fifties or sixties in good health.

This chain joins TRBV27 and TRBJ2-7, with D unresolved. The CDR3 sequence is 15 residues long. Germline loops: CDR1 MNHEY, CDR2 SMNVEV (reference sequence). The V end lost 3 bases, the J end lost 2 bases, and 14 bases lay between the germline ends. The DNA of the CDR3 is TGTGCCAGCAGTTTTACCCCAATGGGTCCCTACGAGCAGTACTTC. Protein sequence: CASSFTPMGPYEQYF.

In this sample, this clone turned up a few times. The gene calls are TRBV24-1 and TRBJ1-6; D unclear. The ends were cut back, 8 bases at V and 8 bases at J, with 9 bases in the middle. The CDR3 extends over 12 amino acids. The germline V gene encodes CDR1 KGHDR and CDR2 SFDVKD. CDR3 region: CATKTRDSPLHF. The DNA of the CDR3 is TGTGCCACCAAGACCCGGGATTCACCCCTCCACTTT.

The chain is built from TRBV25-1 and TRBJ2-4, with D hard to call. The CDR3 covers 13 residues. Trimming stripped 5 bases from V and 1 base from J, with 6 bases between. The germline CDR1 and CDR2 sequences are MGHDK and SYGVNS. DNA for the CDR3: TGTGCCAGCAGTTTCGGGGCCAAAAACATTCAGTACTTC. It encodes CASSFGAKNIQYF.

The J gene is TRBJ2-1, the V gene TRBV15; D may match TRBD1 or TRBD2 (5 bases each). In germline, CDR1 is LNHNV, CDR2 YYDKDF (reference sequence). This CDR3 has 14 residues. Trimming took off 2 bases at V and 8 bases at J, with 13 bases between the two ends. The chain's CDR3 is CATSRREGLDEQFF. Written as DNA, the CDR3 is TGTGCCACCAGCAGACGCGAGGGGTTGGATGAGCAGTTCTTC.

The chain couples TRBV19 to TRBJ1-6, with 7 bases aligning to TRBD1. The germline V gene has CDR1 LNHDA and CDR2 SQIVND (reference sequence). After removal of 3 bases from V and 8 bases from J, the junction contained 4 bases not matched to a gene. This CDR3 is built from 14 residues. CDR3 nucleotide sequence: TGTGCCAGTAGTATGGCAGGGGGTTATTCACCCCTCCACTTT. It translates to CASSMAGGYSPLHF. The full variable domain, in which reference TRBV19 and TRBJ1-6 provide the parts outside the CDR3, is DGGITQSPKYLFRKEGQNVTLSCEQNLNHDAMYWYRQDPGQGLRLIYYSQIVNDFQKGDIAEGYSVSREKKESFPLTVTSAQKNPTAFYLCASSMAGGYSPLHFGNGTRLTVT.

The CDR3 nucleotides read TGTGCCAGCAGCTTTAGGCCTAGCTCCTACAATGAGCAGTTCTTC. Its translation is CASSFRPSSYNEQFF. The chain employs TRBV11-2 and TRBJ2-1; D unresolved. This CDR3 region has 15 residues. Trimming shortened V by 3 bases and J by 0 bases, and 9 bases separated the two germline ends. Germline V gene lookup returns CDR1 SGHAT and CDR2 FQNNGV. The complete variable domain, with remaining parts taken from reference TRBV11-2 and TRBJ2-1, reads EAGVAQSPRYKIIEKRQSVAFWCNPISGHATLYWYQQILGQGPKLLIQFQNNGVVDDSQLPKDRFSAERLKGVDSTLKIQPAKLEDSAVYLCASSFRPSSYNEQFFGPGTRLTVL.

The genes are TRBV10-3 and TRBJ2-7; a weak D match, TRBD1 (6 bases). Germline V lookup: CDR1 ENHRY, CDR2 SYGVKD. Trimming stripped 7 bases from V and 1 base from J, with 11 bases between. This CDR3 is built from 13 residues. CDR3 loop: CAIMGAGSYEQYF. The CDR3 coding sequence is TGTGCCATCATGGGGGCAGGGTCCTACGAGCAGTACTTC.

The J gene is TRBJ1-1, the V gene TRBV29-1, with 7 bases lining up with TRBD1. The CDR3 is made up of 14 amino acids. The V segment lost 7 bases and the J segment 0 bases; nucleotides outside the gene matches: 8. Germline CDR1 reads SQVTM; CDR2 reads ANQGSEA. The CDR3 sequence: CSATTTGMNTEAFF. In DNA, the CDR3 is TGCAGCGCCACGACGACAGGGATGAACACTGAAGCTTTCTTT.

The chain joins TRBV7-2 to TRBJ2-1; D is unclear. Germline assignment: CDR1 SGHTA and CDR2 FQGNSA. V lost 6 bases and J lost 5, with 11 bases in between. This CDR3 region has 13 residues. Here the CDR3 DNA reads TGTGCCAGCAGTCCAGCTAGGAACAATGAGCAGTTCTTC. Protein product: CASSPARNNEQFF.

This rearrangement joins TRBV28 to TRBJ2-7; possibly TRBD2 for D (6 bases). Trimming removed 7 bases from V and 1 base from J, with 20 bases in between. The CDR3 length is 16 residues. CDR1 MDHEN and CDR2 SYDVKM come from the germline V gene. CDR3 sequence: CASNLKPGLASYEQYF. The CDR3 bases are TGTGCCAGCAATCTCAAACCGGGACTGGCTTCCTACGAGCAGTACTTC.

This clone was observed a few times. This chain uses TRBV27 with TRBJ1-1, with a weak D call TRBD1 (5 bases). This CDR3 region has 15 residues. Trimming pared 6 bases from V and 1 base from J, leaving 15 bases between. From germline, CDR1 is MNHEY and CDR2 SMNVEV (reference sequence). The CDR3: CASRTPRGENTEAFF. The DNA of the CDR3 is TGTGCCAGCAGGACCCCGAGAGGGGAGAACACTGAAGCTTTCTTT.

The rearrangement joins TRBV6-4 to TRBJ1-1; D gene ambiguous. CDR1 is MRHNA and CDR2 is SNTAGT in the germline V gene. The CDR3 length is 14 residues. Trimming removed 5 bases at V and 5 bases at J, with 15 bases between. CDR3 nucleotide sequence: TGTGCCAGCAGTCGGACGTCTCAAGGGACTGAAGCTTTCTTT. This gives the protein CASSRTSQGTEAFF.

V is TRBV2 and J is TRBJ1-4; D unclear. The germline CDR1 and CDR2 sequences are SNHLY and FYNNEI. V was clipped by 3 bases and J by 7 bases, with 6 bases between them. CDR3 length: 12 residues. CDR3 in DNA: TGTGCCAGCAGTGAGGAAAGTGAAAAACTGTTTTTT. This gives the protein CASSEESEKLFF.

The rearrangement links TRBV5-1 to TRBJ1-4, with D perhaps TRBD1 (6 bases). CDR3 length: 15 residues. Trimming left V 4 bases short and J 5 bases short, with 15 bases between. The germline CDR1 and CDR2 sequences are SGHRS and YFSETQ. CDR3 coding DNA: TGCGCCAGCAGCAACGGGGGCGCAGGGAATGAAAAACTGTTTTTT. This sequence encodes CASSNGGAGNEKLFF.

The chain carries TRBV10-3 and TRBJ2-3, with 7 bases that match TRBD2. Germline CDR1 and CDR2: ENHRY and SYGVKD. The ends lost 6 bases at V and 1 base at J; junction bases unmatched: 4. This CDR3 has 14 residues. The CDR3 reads CAISFTSGTDTQYF. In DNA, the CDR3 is TGTGCCATCAGCTTCACTAGCGGCACAGATACGCAGTATTTT.

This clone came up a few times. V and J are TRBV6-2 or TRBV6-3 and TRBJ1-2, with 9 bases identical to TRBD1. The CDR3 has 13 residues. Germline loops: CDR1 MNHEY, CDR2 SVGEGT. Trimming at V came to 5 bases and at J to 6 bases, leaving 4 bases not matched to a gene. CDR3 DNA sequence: TGTGCCAGCAGTCCCCGGGACAGGGATGGCTACACCTTC. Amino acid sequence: CASSPRDRDGYTF.

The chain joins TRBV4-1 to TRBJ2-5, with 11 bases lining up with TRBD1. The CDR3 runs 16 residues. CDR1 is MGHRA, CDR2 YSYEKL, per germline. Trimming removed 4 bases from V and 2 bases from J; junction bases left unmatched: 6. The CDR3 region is CASSLEGTGGQETQYF. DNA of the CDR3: TGCGCCAGCAGCCTCGAGGGGACAGGGGGGCAAGAGACCCAGTACTTC.

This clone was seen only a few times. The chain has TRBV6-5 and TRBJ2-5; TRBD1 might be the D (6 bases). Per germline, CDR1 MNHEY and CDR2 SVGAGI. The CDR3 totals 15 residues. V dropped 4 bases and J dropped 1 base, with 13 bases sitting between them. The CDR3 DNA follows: TGTGCCAGCAGTTTACAGGGCCTCCCCCAAGAGACCCAGTACTTC. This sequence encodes CASSLQGLPQETQYF.

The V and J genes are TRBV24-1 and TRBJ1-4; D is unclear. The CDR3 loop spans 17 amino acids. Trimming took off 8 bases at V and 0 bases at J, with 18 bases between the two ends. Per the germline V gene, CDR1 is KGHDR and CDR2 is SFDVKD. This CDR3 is CATTPRKGLATNEKLFF. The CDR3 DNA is TGTGCCACCACTCCTCGGAAGGGTCTAGCAACTAATGAAAAACTGTTTTTT.

This chain's CDR3 is CASRTWRNSGNTIYF. In nucleotides, the CDR3 is TGTGCCAGCCGGACATGGCGGAACTCTGGAAACACCATATATTTT. The chain recombines TRBV19 with TRBJ1-3; tentative D call: TRBD1 (5 bases). The V gene lost 9 bases and the J gene lost 0 bases, with 15 bases spanning the gap. This CDR3 region has 15 residues. Germline CDR1 and CDR2: LNHDA and SQIVND (reference sequence).

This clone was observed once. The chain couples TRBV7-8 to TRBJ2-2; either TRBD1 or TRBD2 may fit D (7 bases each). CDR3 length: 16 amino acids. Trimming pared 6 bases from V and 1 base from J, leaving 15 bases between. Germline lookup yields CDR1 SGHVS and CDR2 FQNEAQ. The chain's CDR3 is CASRAGGALNTGELFF. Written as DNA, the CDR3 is TGTGCCAGCAGGGCAGGGGGGGCCTTGAACACCGGGGAGCTGTTTTTT. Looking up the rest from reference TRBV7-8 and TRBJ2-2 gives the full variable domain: GAGVSQSPRYKVAKRGQDVALRCDPISGHVSLFWYQQALGQGPEFLTYFQNEAQLDKSGLPSDRFFAERPEGSVSTLKIQRTQQEDSAVYLCASRAGGALNTGELFFGEGSRLTVL.

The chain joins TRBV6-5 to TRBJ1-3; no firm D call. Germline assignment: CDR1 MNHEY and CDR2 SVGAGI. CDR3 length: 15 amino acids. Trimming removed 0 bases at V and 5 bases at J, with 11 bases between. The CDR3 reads CASSYSVGRRNTIYF. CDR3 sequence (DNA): TGTGCCAGCAGTTACTCGGTAGGACGTCGAAACACCATATATTTT.

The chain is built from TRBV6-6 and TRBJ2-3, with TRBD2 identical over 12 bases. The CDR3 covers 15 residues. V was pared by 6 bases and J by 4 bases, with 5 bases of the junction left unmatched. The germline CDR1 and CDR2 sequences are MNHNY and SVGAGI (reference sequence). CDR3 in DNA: TGTGCCAGCAGCCGGACTAGCGGGATGTCAGATACGCAGTATTTT. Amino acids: CASSRTSGMSDTQYF.

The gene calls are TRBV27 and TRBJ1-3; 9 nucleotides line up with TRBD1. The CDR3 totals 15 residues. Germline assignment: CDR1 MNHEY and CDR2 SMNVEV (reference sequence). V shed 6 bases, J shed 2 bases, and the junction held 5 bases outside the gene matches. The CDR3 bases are TGTGCCAGCAGCCCGGACAGGGGACCTGGAAACACCATATATTTT. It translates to CASSPDRGPGNTIYF.

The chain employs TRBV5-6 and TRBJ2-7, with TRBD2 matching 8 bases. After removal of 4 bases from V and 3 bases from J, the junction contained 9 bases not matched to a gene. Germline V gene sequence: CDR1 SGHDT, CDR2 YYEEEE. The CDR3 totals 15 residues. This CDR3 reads CASSQPAGEDYEQYF. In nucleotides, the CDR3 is TGTGCCAGCAGCCAGCCAGCGGGAGAGGACTACGAGCAGTACTTC.

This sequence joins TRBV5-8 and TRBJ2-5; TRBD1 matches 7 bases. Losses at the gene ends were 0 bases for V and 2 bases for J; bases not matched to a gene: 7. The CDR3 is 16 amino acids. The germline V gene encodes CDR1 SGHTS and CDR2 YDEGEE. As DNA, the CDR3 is TGTGCCAGCAGCTTGGGGTCCGGGACAGAGCAAGAGACCCAGTACTTC. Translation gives CASSLGSGTEQETQYF. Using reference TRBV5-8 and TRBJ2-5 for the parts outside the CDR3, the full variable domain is EAGVTQSPTHLIKTRGQQATLRCSPISGHTSVYWYQQALGLGLQFLLWYDEGEERNRGNFPPRFSGRQFPNYSSELNVNALELEDSALYLCASSLGSGTEQETQYFGPGTRLLVL.

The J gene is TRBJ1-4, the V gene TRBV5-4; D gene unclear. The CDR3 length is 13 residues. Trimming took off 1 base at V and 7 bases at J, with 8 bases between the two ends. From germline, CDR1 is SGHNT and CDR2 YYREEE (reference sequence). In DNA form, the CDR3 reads TGTGCCAGCAGCTTGATTTCCGGTGAAAAACTGTTTTTT. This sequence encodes CASSLISGEKLFF.

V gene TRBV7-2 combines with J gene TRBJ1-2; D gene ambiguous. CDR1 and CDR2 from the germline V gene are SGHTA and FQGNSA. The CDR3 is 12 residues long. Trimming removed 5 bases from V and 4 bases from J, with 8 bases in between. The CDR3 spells CASSQEGYGYTF. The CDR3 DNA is TGTGCCAGCAGCCAGGAGGGCTATGGCTACACCTTC.

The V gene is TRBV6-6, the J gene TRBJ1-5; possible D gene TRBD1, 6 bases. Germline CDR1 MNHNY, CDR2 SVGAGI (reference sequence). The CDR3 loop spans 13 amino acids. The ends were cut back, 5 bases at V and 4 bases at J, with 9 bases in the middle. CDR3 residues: CASSDRKNQPQHF. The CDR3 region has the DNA TGTGCCAGCAGTGACAGGAAAAATCAGCCCCAGCATTTT.

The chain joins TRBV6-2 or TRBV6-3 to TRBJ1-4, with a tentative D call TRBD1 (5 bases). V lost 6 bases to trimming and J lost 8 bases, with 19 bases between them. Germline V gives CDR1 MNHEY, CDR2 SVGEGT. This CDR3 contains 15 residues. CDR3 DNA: TGTGCCAGCAGCAACGGCCTGTTGGGGGGAGAAAAACTGTTTTTT. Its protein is CASSNGLLGGEKLFF.

CDR3 residues: CASSPLGQGVAGYTF. CDR3 in DNA: TGTGCCAGCAGCCCCTTAGGACAGGGTGTGGCGGGCTACACCTTC. V usage is TRBV3-1 (or the pseudogene TRBV3-2) and J usage is TRBJ1-2; 8 bases line up with TRBD1. The CDR3 consists of 15 residues. Trimming at V came to 4 bases and at J to 8 bases, leaving 12 bases not matched to a gene. CDR1 and CDR2 (germline): LGHDT, YNNKEL (reference sequence).